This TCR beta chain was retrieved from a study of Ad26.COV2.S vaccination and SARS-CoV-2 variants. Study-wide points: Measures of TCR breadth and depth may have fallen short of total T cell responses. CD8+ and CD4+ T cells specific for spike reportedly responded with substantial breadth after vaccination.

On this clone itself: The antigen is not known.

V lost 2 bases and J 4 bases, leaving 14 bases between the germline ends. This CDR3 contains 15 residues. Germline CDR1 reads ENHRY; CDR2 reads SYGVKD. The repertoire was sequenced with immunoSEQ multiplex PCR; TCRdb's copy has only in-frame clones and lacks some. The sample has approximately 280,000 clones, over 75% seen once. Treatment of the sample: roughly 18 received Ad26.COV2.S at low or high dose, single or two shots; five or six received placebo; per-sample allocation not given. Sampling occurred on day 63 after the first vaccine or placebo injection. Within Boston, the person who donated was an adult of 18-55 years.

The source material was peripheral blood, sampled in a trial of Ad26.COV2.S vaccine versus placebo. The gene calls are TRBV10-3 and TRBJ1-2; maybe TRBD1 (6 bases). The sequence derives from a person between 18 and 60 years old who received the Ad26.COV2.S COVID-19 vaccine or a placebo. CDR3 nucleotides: TGTGCCATCAGTGAGCGGGCAGGGGTGGTCTATGGCTACACCTTC. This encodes CAISERAGVVYGYTF.